The 13 T cell receptor beta chains listed next were all sequenced from one sample in a study of T cell repertoires in cytomegalovirus infection. TCRdb reprocessed the reads with MiXCR, giving one entry per CDR3 protein. Among about 490,000 distinct CDR3 sequences listed, approximately 10% were seen once. The material sequenced was PBMCs. Receptors were obtained from a human donor in good health (CMV status not recorded). Some clones in this sample may be carry-over from other donors' samples.

Many counts were recorded for this clonotype. The DNA for the CDR3 is TGTGCCAGCAGTGCTTATAGCAATCAGCCCCAGCATTTT. Protein product: CASSAYSNQPQHF. The chain employs TRBV6-1 and TRBJ1-5; the D is unclear. The CDR3 length is 13 residues. V lost 4 bases, J lost 0 bases, and 4 bases lay in between. CDR1 is MNHNS and CDR2 is SASEGT in the germline V gene.

This clonotype appeared many times. The genes are TRBV7-9 and TRBJ2-4, with 7 positions matching TRBD1. This CDR3 contains 16 residues. Trimming at V came to 5 bases and at J to 3 bases, leaving 10 bases not matched to a gene. Germline V gene data show CDR1 as SEHNR and CDR2 as FQNEAQ (reference sequence). The CDR3 DNA sequence: TGTGCCAGCAGCCATCCGAGGGGGCGCCTCAAAAACATTCAGTACTTC. It is translated as CASSHPRGRLKNIQYF.

Many counts were recorded for this clonotype. This chain links TRBV7-6 with TRBJ2-2, with D tentatively TRBD2 (5 bases). V was cut by 0 bases and J by 4 bases, with 18 bases left in between. This CDR3 comprises 18 residues. The germline V gene has CDR1 SGHVS and CDR2 FNYEAQ. Here the CDR3 reads CASSLAPPAPEGTGELFF. CDR3 nucleotides: TGTGCCAGCAGCTTAGCGCCCCCGGCACCCGAGGGCACCGGGGAGCTGTTTTTT.

This clonotype appeared many times. This rearrangement joins TRBV4-1 to TRBJ1-6; D unclear. The CDR3 loop spans 17 amino acids. The germline gives CDR1 MGHRA, CDR2 YSYEKL. Trimming removed 1 base at V and 0 bases at J, with 10 bases between. CDR3 sequence: CASSQGQQSSYNSPLHF. As DNA, the CDR3 is TGCGCCAGCAGCCAAGGTCAGCAGAGCTCCTATAATTCACCCCTCCACTTT.

This clonotype has a handful of counts. The gene calls are TRBV5-5 and TRBJ2-2, with a tentative D call TRBD1 (5 bases). Trimming cost V 2 bases and J 3 bases, with 8 bases left between them. The CDR3 runs to 14 residues. CDR1 and CDR2 (germline): SGHKS, YYEKEE (reference sequence). The CDR3 sequence: CASSFRVDTGELFF. In DNA form, the CDR3 reads TGTGCCAGCAGCTTCAGGGTAGACACCGGGGAGCTGTTTTTT.

This clonotype showed up many times. The chain couples TRBV25-1 to TRBJ1-1; D not resolved. CDR1 and CDR2 (germline): MGHDK, SYGVNS. The CDR3 consists of 14 residues. Trimming stripped 2 bases from V and 2 bases from J, with 9 bases between. The CDR3 sequence is CASSEVGINTEAFF. In DNA, the CDR3 is TGTGCCAGCAGTGAAGTAGGTATCAACACTGAAGCTTTCTTT. The full variable domain, in which reference TRBV25-1 and TRBJ1-1 provide the parts outside the CDR3, is EADIYQTPRYLVIGTGKKITLECSQTMGHDKMYWYQQDPGMELHLIHYSYGVNSTEKGDLSSESTVSRIRTEHFPLTLESARPSHTSQYLCASSEVGINTEAFFGQGTRLTVV.

A few counts support this clonotype. The chain is built from TRBV6-6 and TRBJ2-5; TRBD1 matches 7 bases. The junction had 9 bases not matched to a gene; V was cut back by 6 bases and J by 2 bases. CDR3 length: 15 amino acids. Germline CDR1 MNHNY, CDR2 SVGAGI (reference sequence). The CDR3 is CASSRSPGQQETQYF. DNA for the CDR3: TGTGCCAGCAGCAGAAGCCCGGGACAGCAAGAGACCCAGTACTTC.

DNA of the CDR3: TGTGCCAGCAGCCCCAAATCCCCTACAGGGTACTTAGATACGCAGTATTTT. Its translation is CASSPKSPTGYLDTQYF. This chain connects TRBV3-1 to TRBJ2-3, with D tentatively TRBD1 (6 bases). CDR1 LGHDT and CDR2 YNNKEL come from the germline V gene (reference sequence). The CDR3 extends over 17 amino acids. Between the trimmed V and J ends, which lost 4 bases and 5 bases, there was a span of 22 bases.

The gene calls are TRBV10-3 and TRBJ1-2; 7 nucleotides agree with TRBD1. J was trimmed by 4 bases and V by 2 bases; bases with no gene match: 4. CDR3 length: 14 amino acids. From germline, CDR1 is ENHRY and CDR2 SYGVKD. CDR3 protein: CAISEPGTVYGYTF. The CDR3 coding sequence is TGTGCCATCAGTGAGCCTGGGACAGTCTATGGCTACACCTTC.

This clonotype was counted between two and nine times. V and J are TRBV2 and TRBJ1-5; the D gene is possibly TRBD1 (6 bases). Germline-derived CDR1 and CDR2 are SNHLY and FYNNEI. The CDR3 length is 15 residues. V lost 4 bases and J 9 bases, leaving 19 bases between the germline ends. The CDR3 is CASSVTGQRNAPQHF. Written as DNA, the CDR3 is TGTGCCAGCAGTGTGACCGGACAGCGGAACGCGCCCCAGCATTTT.

This clonotype has just a few counts. The V and J genes are TRBV10-3 and TRBJ1-5; no clear D gene. CDR1 is ENHRY and CDR2 is SYGVKD in the germline V gene. Trimming removed 0 bases from V and 6 bases from J, with 3 bases in between. CDR3 length: 12 residues. CDR3 nucleotides: TGTGCCATCAGTGAGTCGGGTCAGCCCCAGCATTTT. It codes for CAISESGQPQHF.

This clonotype was observed many times. The chain carries TRBV11-3 and TRBJ1-2; tentatively, D is TRBD1 (5 bases). CDR1 is SGHNT and CDR2 is YENEEA in the germline V gene. V was clipped by 2 bases and J by 2 bases, with 18 bases between them. The CDR3 loop spans 17 amino acids. Here the CDR3 DNA reads TGTGCCAGCAGCTTACAAGGATTCGAAGGGGAGAACTATGGCTACACCTTC. Translated: CASSLQGFEGENYGYTF.

The genes are TRBV27 and TRBJ1-6, with D unclear. This CDR3 spans 17 amino acids. V was cut by 5 bases and J by 0 bases, with 14 bases left in between. Germline assignment: CDR1 MNHEY and CDR2 SMNVEV (reference sequence). This CDR3 reads CASSPSYMNSYNSPLHF. The CDR3 bases are TGTGCCAGCAGTCCTTCATACATGAACTCCTATAATTCACCCCTCCACTTT.